This TCR beta chain derives from a study of cytomegalovirus exposure and HLA in healthy donors. The study's findings and limits: CMV serostatus stood as the only immune exposure information on hand.

Vbeta (60) and Jbeta (13) primers were used in the PCR. Only in-frame clones appear in the TCRdb table, and some are missing; sequencing was by immunoSEQ multiplex PCR. Of more than 130,000 clones in the sample, about 78% are singletons; the top ten hold 2.8%. The CDR3 extends over 14 amino acids. Germline CDR1 reads MGHDK; CDR2 reads SYGVNS. V lost 0 bases and J lost 8, with 10 bases in between. Donors were nominally healthy when sampled, though unrecorded immune exposures were likely. To note about this clone: Antigen specificity is unknown.

The TCR was taken from a male donor in good health and CMV-seronegative. Input material: PBMCs. The rearrangement joins TRBV25-1 to TRBJ1-4; no firm D call. For the CDR3, the DNA is TGTGCCAGCAGTGAATACGGGGTTGGGGAAAAACTGTTTTTT. Protein sequence: CASSEYGVGEKLFF.